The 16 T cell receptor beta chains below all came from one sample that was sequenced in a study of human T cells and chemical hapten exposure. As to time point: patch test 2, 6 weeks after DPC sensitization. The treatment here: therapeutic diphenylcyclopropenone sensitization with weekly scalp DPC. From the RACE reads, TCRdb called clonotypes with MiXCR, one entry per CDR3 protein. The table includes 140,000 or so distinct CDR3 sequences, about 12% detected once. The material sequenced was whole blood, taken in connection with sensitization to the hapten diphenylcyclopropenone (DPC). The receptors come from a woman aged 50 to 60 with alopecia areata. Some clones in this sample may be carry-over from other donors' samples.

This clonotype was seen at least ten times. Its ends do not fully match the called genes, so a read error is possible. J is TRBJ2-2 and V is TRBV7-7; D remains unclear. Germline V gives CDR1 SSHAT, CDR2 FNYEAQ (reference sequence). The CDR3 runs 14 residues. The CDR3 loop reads CASSLVGNTGELFF. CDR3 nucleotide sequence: TGTGCTAGCAGCTTAGTCGGTAACACCGGGGAGCTGTTTTTT.

The CDR3 reads CSVVLQADTQYF. Written as DNA, the CDR3 is TGCAGCGTTGTACTCCAGGCAGATACGCAGTATTTT. The chain is built from TRBV29-1 and TRBJ2-3; D ambiguous. Germline CDR1 is SQVTM and CDR2 is ANQGSEA. V was shortened by 4 bases and J by 4 bases, with 9 bases between the two germline ends. This CDR3 contains 12 residues.

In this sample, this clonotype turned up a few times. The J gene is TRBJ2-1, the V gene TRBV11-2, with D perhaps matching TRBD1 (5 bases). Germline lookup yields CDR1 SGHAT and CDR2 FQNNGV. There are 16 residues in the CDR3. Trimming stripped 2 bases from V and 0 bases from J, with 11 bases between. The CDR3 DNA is TGTGCCAGCAGCTTAACAGGAAAGAGCTCCTACAATGAGCAGTTCTTC. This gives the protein CASSLTGKSSYNEQFF.

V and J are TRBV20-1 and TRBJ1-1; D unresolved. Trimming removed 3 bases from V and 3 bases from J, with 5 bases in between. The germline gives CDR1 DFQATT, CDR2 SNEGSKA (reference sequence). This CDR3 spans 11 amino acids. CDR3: CSASEYTEAFF. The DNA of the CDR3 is TGCAGTGCTAGTGAGTACACTGAAGCTTTCTTT.

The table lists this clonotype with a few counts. The CDR3 here is CASTVDRGERNEQFF. The CDR3 DNA is TGCGCCAGCACCGTCGACAGGGGAGAAAGGAATGAGCAGTTCTTC. V and J are TRBV5-1 and TRBJ2-1, with 8 bases lining up with TRBD1. Germline V gene sequence: CDR1 SGHRS, CDR2 YFSETQ. With 6 bases clipped from V and 7 bases from J, the junction kept 12 bases outside the gene matches. CDR3 length: 15 amino acids.

CDR3 region: CASSLAGLAAVYNEQFF. The CDR3 nucleotides are TGTGCCAGCAGCTTAGCGGGACTAGCGGCGGTATACAATGAGCAGTTCTTC. This chain links TRBV7-8 with TRBJ2-1; 11 nucleotides agree with TRBD2. The CDR3 extends over 17 amino acids. CDR1 and CDR2 from the germline V gene are SGHVS and FQNEAQ. Losses at the gene ends were 0 bases for V and 4 bases for J; bases not matched to a gene: 5. Using reference TRBV7-8 and TRBJ2-1 for the parts outside the CDR3, the full variable domain is GAGVSQSPRYKVAKRGQDVALRCDPISGHVSLFWYQQALGQGPEFLTYFQNEAQLDKSGLPSDRFFAERPEGSVSTLKIQRTQQEDSAVYLCASSLAGLAAVYNEQFFGPGTRLTVL.

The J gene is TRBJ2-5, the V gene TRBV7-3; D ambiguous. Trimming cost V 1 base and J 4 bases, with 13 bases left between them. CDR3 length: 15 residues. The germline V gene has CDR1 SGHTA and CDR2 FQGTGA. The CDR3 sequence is CASSLSALPGETQYF. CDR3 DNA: TGTGCCAGCAGCTTAAGCGCCCTGCCAGGAGAGACCCAGTACTTC.

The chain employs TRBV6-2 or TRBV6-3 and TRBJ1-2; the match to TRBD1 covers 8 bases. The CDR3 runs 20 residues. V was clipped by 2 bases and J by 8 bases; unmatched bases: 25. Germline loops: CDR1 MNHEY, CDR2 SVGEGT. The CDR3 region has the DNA TGTGCCAGCAGTTACCCCGGACAGGGCCGGATGGAGACCCCCCAAAGGGGCTACACCTTC. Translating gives CASSYPGQGRMETPQRGYTF.

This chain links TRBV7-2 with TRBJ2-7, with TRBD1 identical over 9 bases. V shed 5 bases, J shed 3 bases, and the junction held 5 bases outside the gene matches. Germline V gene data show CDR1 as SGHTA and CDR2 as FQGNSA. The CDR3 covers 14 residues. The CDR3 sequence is CASSRDRADYEQYF. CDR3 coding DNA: TGTGCCAGCAGCAGGGACAGGGCAGACTACGAGCAGTACTTC. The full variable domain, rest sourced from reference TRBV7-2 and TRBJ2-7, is GAGVSQSPSNKVTEKGKDVELRCDPISGHTALYWYRQSLGQGLEFLIYFQGNSAPDKSGLPSDRFSAERTGGSVSTLTIQRTQQEDSAVYLCASSRDRADYEQYFGPGTRLTVT.

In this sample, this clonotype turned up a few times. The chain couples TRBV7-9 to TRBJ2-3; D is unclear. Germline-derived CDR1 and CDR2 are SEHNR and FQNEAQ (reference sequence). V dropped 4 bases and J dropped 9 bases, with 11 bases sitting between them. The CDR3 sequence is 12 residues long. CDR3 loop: CASSYASGTQYF. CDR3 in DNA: TGTGCCAGCAGCTATGCTAGTGGCACGCAGTATTTT.

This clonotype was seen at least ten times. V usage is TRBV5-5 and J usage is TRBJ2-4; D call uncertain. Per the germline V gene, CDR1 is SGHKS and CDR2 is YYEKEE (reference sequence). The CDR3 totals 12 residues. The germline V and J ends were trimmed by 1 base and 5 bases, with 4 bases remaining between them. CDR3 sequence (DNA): TGTGCCAGCAGCTTGTATGAAAACATTCAGTACTTC. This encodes CASSLYENIQYF.

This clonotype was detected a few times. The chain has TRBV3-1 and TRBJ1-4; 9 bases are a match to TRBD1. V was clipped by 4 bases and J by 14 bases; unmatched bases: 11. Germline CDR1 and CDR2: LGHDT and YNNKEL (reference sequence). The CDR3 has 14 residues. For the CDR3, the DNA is TGTGCCAGCAGCCCGTGGACAGGGGATTTAAGTCTGTTTTTT. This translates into CASSPWTGDLSLFF.

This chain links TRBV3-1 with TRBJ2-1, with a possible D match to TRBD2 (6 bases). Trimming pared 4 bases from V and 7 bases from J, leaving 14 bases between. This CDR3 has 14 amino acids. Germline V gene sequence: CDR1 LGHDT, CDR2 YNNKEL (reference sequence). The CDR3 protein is CASSRGVLYNEQFF. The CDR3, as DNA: TGTGCCAGCAGCCGGGGGGTTCTCTATAATGAGCAGTTCTTC.

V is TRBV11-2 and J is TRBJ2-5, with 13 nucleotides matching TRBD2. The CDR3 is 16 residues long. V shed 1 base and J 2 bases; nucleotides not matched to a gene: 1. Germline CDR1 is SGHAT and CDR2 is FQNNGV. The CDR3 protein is CASSLGTSGSQETQYF. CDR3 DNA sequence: TGTGCCAGCAGCTTAGGGACTAGCGGGAGTCAAGAGACCCAGTACTTC.

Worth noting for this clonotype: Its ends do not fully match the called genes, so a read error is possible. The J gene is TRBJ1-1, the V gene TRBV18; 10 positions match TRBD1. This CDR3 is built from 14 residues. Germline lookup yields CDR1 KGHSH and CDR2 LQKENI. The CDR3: CASSETGTGAEALF. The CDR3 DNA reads TGTGCCAGCTCGGAGACCGGGACAGGGGCTGAAGCTCTCTTT.

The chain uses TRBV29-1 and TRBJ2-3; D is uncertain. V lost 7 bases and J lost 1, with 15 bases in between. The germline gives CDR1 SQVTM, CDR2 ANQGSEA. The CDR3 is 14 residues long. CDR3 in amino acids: CSADLGDGTDTQYF. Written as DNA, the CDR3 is TGCAGCGCCGACTTGGGTGACGGCACAGATACGCAGTATTTT.